The 21 T cell receptor beta chains in this list originate from one sample, sequenced in a study of cytomegalovirus exposure and HLA in healthy donors. The PCR was carried out with 60 Vbeta primers and 13 Jbeta primers. The repertoire was sequenced with immunoSEQ multiplex PCR; TCRdb's copy has only in-frame clones and lacks some. The sample lists 150,000 or so clones, almost 85% occurring once. Input material: PBMCs. The source is a man in his thirties or forties in good health and CMV-seropositive.

The chain employs TRBV9 and TRBJ2-7; no clear D. Germline CDR1 is SGDLS and CDR2 is YYNGEE. V lost 0 bases and J 2 bases, leaving 9 bases between the germline ends. The CDR3 has 14 amino acids. The CDR3: CASSVAPGPYEQYF. In nucleotides, the CDR3 is TGTGCCAGCAGCGTAGCGCCAGGCCCCTACGAGCAGTACTTC.

The table lists this clone with a few counts. V usage is TRBV6-1 and J usage is TRBJ2-7; 7 nucleotides match TRBD1. CDR3 length: 14 residues. V lost 6 bases to trimming and J lost 2 bases; unmatched junction nucleotides: 7. Germline V gene lookup returns CDR1 MNHNS and CDR2 SASEGT. The CDR3 coding sequence is TGTGCCAGCAGGGCACAGGGGACCCCCTACGAGCAGTACTTC. It codes for CASRAQGTPYEQYF.

This chain links TRBV19 with TRBJ2-5; 7 nucleotides match TRBD1. The J call is uncertain, as TRBJ2-7 better fits the DNA end. Germline loops: CDR1 LNHDA, CDR2 SQIVND (reference sequence). The CDR3 is made up of 14 amino acids. The CDR3 sequence is CASSKTGLTYEQYF. The CDR3 DNA reads as TGTGCCAGTAGTAAGACAGGGCTAACCTACGAGCAGTACTTC.

The chain employs TRBV19 and TRBJ2-5; D may be TRBD2 (6 bases). The length of the CDR3 is 19 residues. The ends were cut back, 2 bases at V and 1 base at J, with 23 bases in the middle. Per the germline V gene, CDR1 is LNHDA and CDR2 is SQIVND (reference sequence). The CDR3 here is CASSITRLVGGPRQETQYF. The CDR3 DNA reads TGTGCCAGTAGTATAACCCGACTGGTGGGAGGCCCCCGCCAAGAGACCCAGTACTTC.

This clone occurred a few times. The rearrangement uses TRBV7-9 and TRBJ2-5, with 8 bases identical to TRBD1. From germline, CDR1 is SEHNR and CDR2 FQNEAQ (reference sequence). The CDR3 extends over 16 amino acids. Germline trimming cut 4 bases from V and 4 bases from J; bases unmatched to any gene: 11. The CDR3 protein is CASSYPRAGGGETQYF. CDR3 DNA: TGTGCCAGCAGCTACCCCAGGGCAGGGGGCGGAGAGACCCAGTACTTC.

This chain links TRBV25-1 with TRBJ2-7; 7 positions agree with TRBD1. The CDR3 runs to 15 residues. The germline V gene encodes CDR1 MGHDK and CDR2 SYGVNS. The V gene end was trimmed by 3 bases and the J gene end by 2 bases; junction bases not matched to a gene: 7. The CDR3, as DNA: TGTGCCAGCAGTGACCTCCGACAGGGAACCTACGAGCAGTACTTC. Its translation: CASSDLRQGTYEQYF.

This chain links TRBV4-2 with TRBJ2-5, with 8 bases matching TRBD2. J gave up 1 base and V 3 bases, and 7 bases lay outside the gene matches. Germline CDR1 is LGHNA and CDR2 is YNFKEQ. The CDR3 runs to 16 residues. CDR3 DNA: TGTGCCAGCAGCCACAATAGCGGGGATCTCCAAGAGACCCAGTACTTC. This sequence encodes CASSHNSGDLQETQYF.

This chain connects TRBV30 to TRBJ1-5, with unresolved D. CDR1 is GTSNPN and CDR2 is SVGIG in the germline V gene (reference sequence). Trimming cost V 0 bases and J 5 bases, with 11 bases left between them. The CDR3 extends over 14 amino acids. CDR3 sequence: CAWSVLEDDQPQHF. Written as DNA, the CDR3 is TGTGCCTGGAGTGTACTAGAAGACGATCAGCCCCAGCATTTT.

CDR3 residues: CASKTSDEQFF. CDR3 coding DNA: TGTGCCAGCAAAACTTCGGATGAGCAGTTCTTC. The chain recombines TRBV28 with TRBJ2-1; no clear D. Germline V gives CDR1 MDHEN, CDR2 SYDVKM. The V gene lost 7 bases and the J gene lost 8 bases, with 9 bases spanning the gap. CDR3 length: 11 amino acids.

The J gene is TRBJ2-2, the V gene TRBV6-5; 7 nucleotides align to TRBD1. Germline loops: CDR1 MNHEY, CDR2 SVGAGI. With 4 bases clipped from V and 6 bases from J, the junction kept 5 bases outside the gene matches. This CDR3 contains 14 residues. The CDR3 protein is CASSWGTAAGELFF. Written as DNA, the CDR3 is TGTGCCAGCAGTTGGGGGACAGCCGCCGGGGAGCTGTTTTTT.

The chain has TRBV5-8 and TRBJ2-3, with D hard to call. V lost 0 bases and J 3 bases, leaving 17 bases between the germline ends. The CDR3 has 17 amino acids. CDR1 SGHTS and CDR2 YDEGEE come from the germline V gene. CDR3 amino acids: CASSLDSGGRGTDTQYF. DNA of the CDR3: TGTGCCAGCAGCTTGGATAGTGGCGGCCGAGGAACAGATACGCAGTATTTT.

Concerning this clone itself: This sample also contains other DNA sequences that code for the same CDR3. V gene TRBV7-2 combines with J gene TRBJ2-7, with 7 nucleotides matching TRBD2. V shed 1 base, J shed 5 bases, and the junction held 5 bases outside the gene matches. CDR1 is SGHTA, CDR2 FQGNSA, per germline. CDR3 length equals 14 residues. The CDR3, as DNA: TGTGCCAGCAGCTTAGGGGGGGGACTTCACGAGCAGTACTTC. Its protein product is CASSLGGGLHEQYF.

The chain has TRBV7-2 and TRBJ2-2, with 14 positions matching TRBD2. Trimming removed 4 bases from V and 5 bases from J; junction bases left unmatched: 9. CDR3 length equals 18 residues. Germline CDR1 SGHTA, CDR2 FQGNSA. In DNA, the CDR3 is TGTGCCAGCAGCTCGCGCGGGACTAGCGGGGGAGGGACCGGGGAGCTGTTTTTT. Protein product: CASSSRGTSGGGTGELFF.

The chain links TRBV30 to TRBJ1-6; TRBD1 might be the D (5 bases). The CDR3 totals 17 residues. CDR1 GTSNPN and CDR2 SVGIG come from the germline V gene (reference sequence). Trimming cost V 0 bases and J 7 bases, with 19 bases left between them. CDR3 in amino acids: CAWSVGQGLILNSPLHF. CDR3 nucleotides: TGTGCCTGGAGTGTAGGGCAGGGCCTAATACTGAATTCACCCCTCCACTTT.

The V call is TRBV7-9, the J call TRBJ2-7; D is possibly TRBD1 (6 bases). CDR3 length: 12 residues. The V gene lost 6 bases and the J gene lost 2 bases, with 8 bases spanning the gap. Germline assignment: CDR1 SEHNR and CDR2 FQNEAQ (reference sequence). The CDR3 region is CASRQGTYEQYF. DNA of the CDR3: TGTGCCAGCAGACAGGGAACCTACGAGCAGTACTTC.

The chain is built from TRBV5-1 and TRBJ2-7, with D possibly matching TRBD2 (5 bases). CDR1 is SGHRS, CDR2 YFSETQ, per germline. This CDR3 contains 14 residues. V was clipped by 3 bases and J by 2 bases, with 12 bases between them. CDR3 in amino acids: CASSSTEGAYEQYF. CDR3 sequence (DNA): TGCGCCAGCAGCTCAACCGAGGGAGCCTACGAGCAGTACTTC.

The CDR3, as DNA: TGTGCCAGCAGTTTAAATCGCCAGGGGTACGGCTACACCTTC. Protein sequence: CASSLNRQGYGYTF. The chain uses TRBV28 and TRBJ1-2; TRBD1 might be the D (6 bases). Trimming removed 2 bases from V and 8 bases from J, with 15 bases in between. The CDR3 totals 14 residues. Germline CDR1 MDHEN, CDR2 SYDVKM.

The count of this clone is one. The chain combines TRBV7-2 with TRBJ2-7; 8 nucleotides line up with TRBD2. The CDR3 totals 15 residues. The V and J ends lost 1 base and 6 bases, in that order; junction bases with no gene match: 8. The germline V gene has CDR1 SGHTA and CDR2 FQGNSA. CDR3 DNA sequence: TGTGCCAGCAGCTTAGGAGCGGGAGTTCTTCGCGAGCAGTACTTC. Translation gives CASSLGAGVLREQYF.

This clone was counted only a few times. This chain uses TRBV6-1 with TRBJ2-7; 7 bases match TRBD2. Looked up from germline, CDR1 is MNHNS and CDR2 is SASEGT. V lost 5 bases, J lost 2 bases, and 9 bases stayed unmatched. The CDR3 sequence is 15 residues long. DNA of the CDR3: TGTGCCAGCAGTTGGGAGGGCAGGTCCACCTACGAGCAGTACTTC. Translation: CASSWEGRSTYEQYF.

The rearrangement joins TRBV6-1 to TRBJ1-5, with D unresolved. CDR3 length: 16 amino acids. Trimming removed 2 bases from V and 1 base from J, with 12 bases in between. Looked up from germline, CDR1 is MNHNS and CDR2 is SASEGT. The chain's CDR3 is CASSERVLVSNQPQHF. Here the CDR3 DNA reads TGTGCCAGCAGTGAACGGGTCTTAGTGAGCAATCAGCCCCAGCATTTT.

This clone was observed once. The rearrangement joins TRBV29-1 to TRBJ2-1, with D perhaps matching TRBD1 (5 bases). This CDR3 contains 12 residues. V dropped 5 bases and J dropped 5 bases, with 10 bases sitting between them. Germline lookup yields CDR1 SQVTM and CDR2 ANQGSEA. DNA of the CDR3: TGCAGCGTTAATAGGGGAAACAATGAGCAGTTCTTC. Protein sequence: CSVNRGNNEQFF.